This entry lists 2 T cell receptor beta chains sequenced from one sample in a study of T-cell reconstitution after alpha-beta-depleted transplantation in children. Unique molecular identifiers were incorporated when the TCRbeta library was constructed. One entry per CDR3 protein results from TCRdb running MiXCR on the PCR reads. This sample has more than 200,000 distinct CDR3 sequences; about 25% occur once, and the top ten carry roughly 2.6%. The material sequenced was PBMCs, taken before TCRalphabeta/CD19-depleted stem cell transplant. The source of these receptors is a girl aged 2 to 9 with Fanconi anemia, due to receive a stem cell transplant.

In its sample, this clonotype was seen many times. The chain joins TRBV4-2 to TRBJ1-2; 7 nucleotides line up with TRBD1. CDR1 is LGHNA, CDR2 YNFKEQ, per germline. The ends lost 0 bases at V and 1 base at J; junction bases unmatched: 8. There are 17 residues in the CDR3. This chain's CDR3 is CASSQDPGQARNYGYTF. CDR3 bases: TGTGCCAGCAGCCAAGACCCCGGACAGGCGCGTAACTATGGCTACACCTTC.

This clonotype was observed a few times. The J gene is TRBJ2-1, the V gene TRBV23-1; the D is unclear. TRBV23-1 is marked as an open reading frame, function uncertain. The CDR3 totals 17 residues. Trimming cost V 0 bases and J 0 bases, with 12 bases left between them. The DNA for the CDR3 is TGCGCCAGCAGTCAATCCCCAGCTGAGAGCTCCTACAATGAGCAGTTCTTC. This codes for CASSQSPAESSYNEQFF.